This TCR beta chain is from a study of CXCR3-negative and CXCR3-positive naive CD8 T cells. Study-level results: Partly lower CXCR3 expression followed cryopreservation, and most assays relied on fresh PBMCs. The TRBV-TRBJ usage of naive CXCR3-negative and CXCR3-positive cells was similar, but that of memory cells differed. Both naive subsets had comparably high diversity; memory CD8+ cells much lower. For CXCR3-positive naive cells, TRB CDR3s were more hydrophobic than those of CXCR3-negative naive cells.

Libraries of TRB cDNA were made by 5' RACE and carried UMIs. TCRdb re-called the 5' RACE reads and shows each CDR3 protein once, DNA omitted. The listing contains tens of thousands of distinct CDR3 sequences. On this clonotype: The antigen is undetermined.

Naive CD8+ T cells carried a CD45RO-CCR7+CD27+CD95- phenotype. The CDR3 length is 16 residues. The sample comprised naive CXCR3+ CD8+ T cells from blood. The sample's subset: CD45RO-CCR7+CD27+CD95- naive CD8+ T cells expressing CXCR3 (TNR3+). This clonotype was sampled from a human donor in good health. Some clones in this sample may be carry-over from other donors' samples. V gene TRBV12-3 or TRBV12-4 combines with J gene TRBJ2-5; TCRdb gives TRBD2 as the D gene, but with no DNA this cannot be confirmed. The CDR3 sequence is CASKVSPSASQETQYF.